The 23 T cell receptor beta chains reported below all come from one sample, sequenced in a study of T cells in tumors after PD-1 blockade. Sequencing used immunoSEQ multiplex PCR; TCRdb keeps in-frame clones, though not all of them. The sample yields roughly 35,000 clones, 73% seen once. The specimen comprised PBMCs, sampled after anti-PD-1 treatment. Source of these receptors: a human donor with basal cell carcinoma.

This rearrangement joins TRBV15 to TRBJ2-3; 10 nucleotides agree with TRBD2. Germline CDR1 reads LNHNV; CDR2 reads YYDKDF (reference sequence). V was pared by 9 bases and J by 2 bases, with 5 bases of the junction left unmatched. The CDR3 is 14 amino acids. The CDR3 DNA reads TGTGCCACGTCTGGGACTAGCGTCACAGATACGCAGTATTTT. It is translated as CATSGTSVTDTQYF.

The J gene is TRBJ2-5, the V gene TRBV9, with a weak D call TRBD1 (7 bases). V was clipped by 1 base and J by 2 bases, with 15 bases between them. CDR1 is SGDLS and CDR2 is YYNGEE in the germline V gene. The CDR3 is 16 residues long. The CDR3, as DNA: TGTGCCAGCAGCGTATCTGGACAGGAGGGACAAGAGACCCAGTACTTC. This sequence encodes CASSVSGQEGQETQYF. The whole variable domain, remainder taken from reference TRBV9 and TRBJ2-5, is DSGVTQTPKHLITATGQRVTLRCSPRSGDLSVYWYQQSLDQGLQFLIQYYNGEERAKGNILERFSAQQFPDLHSELNLSSLELGDSALYFCASSVSGQEGQETQYFGPGTRLLVL.

The DNA of the CDR3 is TGTGCCAGCAGTTTTGGCGGGACAGGAGTGAGGGAGCAGTACTTC. Its protein product is CASSFGGTGVREQYF. The V gene is TRBV28, the J gene TRBJ2-7, with 8 nucleotides matching TRBD1. Germline trimming cut 3 bases from V and 7 bases from J; bases unmatched to any gene: 11. The CDR3 has 15 amino acids. From germline, CDR1 is MDHEN and CDR2 SYDVKM.

This clone has just a few counts. The chain combines TRBV7-9 with TRBJ1-4; TRBD1 aligns across 8 bases. The CDR3 is 15 amino acids. Per germline, CDR1 SEHNR and CDR2 FQNEAQ (reference sequence). The trim removed 6 bases at V and 8 bases at J, leaving 11 bases unmatched. The CDR3 reads CASSFPGTGGEKLFF. The CDR3 coding sequence is TGTGCCAGCAGTTTTCCCGGGACAGGAGGAGAAAAACTGTTTTTT.

This chain joins TRBV5-1 and TRBJ1-1; 10 bases are a match to TRBD1. The J segment lost 0 bases and the V segment lost 3 bases, leaving 5 bases of the junction unmatched. The V gene's germline CDR1 is SGHRS and CDR2 YFSETQ. This CDR3 contains 16 residues. The CDR3 DNA follows: TGCGCCAGCAGCTCGACAGGGGGCCCGATGAACACTGAAGCTTTCTTT. Its translation is CASSSTGGPMNTEAFF.

This rearrangement joins TRBV18 to TRBJ1-1; 7 bases are a match to TRBD1. Germline trimming cut 3 bases from V and 4 bases from J; bases unmatched to any gene: 8. The germline V gene encodes CDR1 KGHSH and CDR2 LQKENI. The CDR3 is 15 amino acids. DNA for the CDR3: TGTGCCAGCTCACCGCGACAGGGCGGCGGCACTGAAGCTTTCTTT. This encodes CASSPRQGGGTEAFF.

CDR3 DNA sequence: TGTGCCAGCAGCCGCTCAGGCAGGCAGGAGGAGCAGTACTTC. Its protein is CASSRSGRQEEQYF. This chain joins TRBV7-2 and TRBJ2-7, with D unresolved. The CDR3 runs to 14 residues. Trimming took 5 bases from V and 7 from J, leaving 18 bases between them. Germline V gene data show CDR1 as SGHTA and CDR2 as FQGNSA.

The CDR3: CATRGPLLSTEAFF. CDR3 bases: TGTGCCACCAGGGGTCCATTGTTGAGCACTGAAGCTTTCTTT. The chain combines TRBV15 with TRBJ1-1; D is undetermined. V dropped 6 bases and J dropped 4 bases, with 15 bases sitting between them. CDR3 length: 14 amino acids. Germline V gene sequence: CDR1 LNHNV, CDR2 YYDKDF (reference sequence).

The CDR3 sequence is CASSSTGGSYNSPLHF. In nucleotides, the CDR3 is TGTGCCAGCAGCTCGACAGGAGGCTCCTATAATTCACCCCTCCACTTT. This chain uses TRBV5-4 with TRBJ1-6; D is perhaps TRBD1 (6 bases). Trimming stripped 3 bases from V and 0 bases from J, with 10 bases between. Germline V CDR1 and CDR2: SGHNT, YYREEE (reference sequence). The CDR3 is 16 residues long. Looking up the rest from reference TRBV5-4 and TRBJ1-6 gives the full variable domain: ETGVTQSPTHLIKTRGQQVTLRCSSQSGHNTVSWYQQALGQGPQFIFQYYREEENGRGNFPPRFSGLQFPNYSSELNVNALELDDSALYLCASSSTGGSYNSPLHFGNGTRLTVT.

The CDR3 DNA reads TGTGCCAGCAGCTTAAGGCTACCGGGCGAGCAGTACTTC. Protein: CASSLRLPGEQYF. The chain has TRBV7-2 and TRBJ2-7; D unresolved. Looked up from germline, CDR1 is SGHTA and CDR2 is FQGNSA. Trimming shortened V by 2 bases and J by 6 bases, and 11 bases separated the two germline ends. CDR3 size: 13 residues.

This chain connects TRBV27 to TRBJ1-3; tentatively, D is TRBD1 (5 bases). CDR1 is MNHEY, CDR2 SMNVEV, per germline (reference sequence). Trimming removed 7 bases from V and 8 bases from J, with 9 bases in between. This CDR3 has 11 amino acids. The CDR3 protein is CASISGDTIYF. Here the CDR3 DNA reads TGTGCCAGCATATCGGGGGACACCATATATTTT.

This chain connects TRBV7-2 to TRBJ1-2; TRBD1 matches at 9 bases. The V segment lost 6 bases and the J segment 5 bases; nucleotides outside the gene matches: 16. This CDR3 comprises 17 residues. Germline V gene data show CDR1 as SGHTA and CDR2 as FQGNSA. The CDR3 region has the DNA TGTGCCAGCAGGCTCAGGGACAGGGTTGGCGAAGGGTATGGCTACACCTTC. This encodes CASRLRDRVGEGYGYTF. The full variable domain, rest sourced from reference TRBV7-2 and TRBJ1-2, is GAGVSQSPSNKVTEKGKDVELRCDPISGHTALYWYRQSLGQGLEFLIYFQGNSAPDKSGLPSDRFSAERTGGSVSTLTIQRTQQEDSAVYLCASRLRDRVGEGYGYTFGSGTRLTVV.

V usage is TRBV5-6 and J usage is TRBJ2-3; 14 bases line up with TRBD2. This CDR3 spans 15 amino acids. Per germline, CDR1 SGHDT and CDR2 YYEEEE. The V and J ends lost 3 bases and 8 bases, in that order; junction bases with no gene match: 5. The CDR3 sequence is CASSWGLAGEGTQYF. CDR3 sequence (DNA): TGTGCCAGCAGCTGGGGACTAGCGGGAGAGGGTACGCAGTATTTT.

This chain uses TRBV5-1 with TRBJ1-1; D call uncertain. Per the germline V gene, CDR1 is SGHRS and CDR2 is YFSETQ. Trimming pared 2 bases from V and 3 bases from J, leaving 11 bases between. CDR3 size: 14 residues. CDR3 in DNA: TGCGCCAGCAGCTTTCGGTCAGGTTACACTGAAGCTTTCTTT. The encoded protein is CASSFRSGYTEAFF.

The chain carries TRBV5-5 and TRBJ1-5; 8 nucleotides agree with TRBD1. With V trimmed by 4 bases and J by 5 bases, 11 bases remained unmatched. The CDR3 covers 16 residues. The germline CDR1 and CDR2 sequences are SGHKS and YYEKEE (reference sequence). Written as DNA, the CDR3 is TGTGCCAGCAGCCTCCGGGACAGGTGGGAGTATCAGCCCCAGCATTTT. Its protein product is CASSLRDRWEYQPQHF. Full variable domain (outside the CDR3, taken from reference TRBV5-5 and TRBJ1-5): DAGVTQSPTHLIKTRGQQVTLRCSPISGHKSVSWYQQVLGQGPQFIFQYYEKEERGRGNFPDRFSARQFPNYSSELNVNALLLGDSALYLCASSLRDRWEYQPQHFGDGTRLSIL.

V gene TRBV29-1 combines with J gene TRBJ1-1; tentatively, D is TRBD1 (6 bases). The CDR3 is made up of 13 amino acids. Germline V CDR1 and CDR2: SQVTM, ANQGSEA. V lost 7 bases to trimming and J lost 2 bases, with 14 bases between them. The CDR3 DNA sequence: TGCAGCGGGGGGGCCCAGGCCAACACTGAAGCTTTCTTT. Residues: CSGGAQANTEAFF.

This clone was observed many times. The chain uses TRBV25-1 and TRBJ2-2; tentatively, D is TRBD2 (6 bases). The ends were cut back, 3 bases at V and 3 bases at J, with 11 bases in the middle. Germline V gene lookup returns CDR1 MGHDK and CDR2 SYGVNS. The CDR3 is 15 residues long. The CDR3 region has the DNA TGTGCCAGCAGTGACATCTCTAGCGACACCGGGGAGCTGTTTTTT. Translating gives CASSDISSDTGELFF.

V usage is TRBV6-2 or TRBV6-3 and J usage is TRBJ1-3; D not resolved. The CDR3 has 15 residues. Trimming stripped 4 bases from V and 1 base from J, with 11 bases between. The germline V gene encodes CDR1 MNHEY and CDR2 SVGEGT. CDR3 sequence: CASSSGLLSGNTIYF. The CDR3, as DNA: TGTGCCAGCAGTTCTGGGCTATTATCTGGAAACACCATATATTTT.

This chain links TRBV24-1 with TRBJ2-3; maybe TRBD2 (5 bases). This CDR3 is built from 14 residues. Germline V gives CDR1 KGHDR, CDR2 SFDVKD. V lost 4 bases, J lost 4 bases, and 11 bases lay in between. In DNA, the CDR3 is TGTGCCACCAGTGAGTGGGGTAGCGCAGATACGCAGTATTTT. This translates into CATSEWGSADTQYF.

This clone was observed many times. The chain recombines TRBV7-2 with TRBJ2-1; 8 nucleotides agree with TRBD2. Germline V gives CDR1 SGHTA, CDR2 FQGNSA. With 5 bases clipped from V and 2 bases from J, the junction kept 8 bases outside the gene matches. The CDR3 extends over 16 amino acids. The CDR3 region has the DNA TGTGCCAGCAGCCCTTCAGAAGCGGGGGCCTACAATGAGCAGTTCTTC. Translated, it gives CASSPSEAGAYNEQFF.

The chain uses TRBV5-5 and TRBJ2-7; D unresolved. The germline V gene encodes CDR1 SGHKS and CDR2 YYEKEE (reference sequence). The CDR3 runs to 14 residues. The germline V and J ends were trimmed by 5 bases and 1 base, with 13 bases remaining between them. The CDR3 here is CASSLAHLSYEQYF. The CDR3 nucleotides are TGTGCCAGCAGTCTGGCGCACCTTTCCTACGAGCAGTACTTC.

The rearrangement joins TRBV5-1 to TRBJ1-2; 8 bases fit TRBD1. Germline V CDR1 and CDR2: SGHRS, YFSETQ. The CDR3 is 15 amino acids. Losses at the gene ends were 4 bases for V and 6 bases for J; bases not matched to a gene: 11. For the CDR3, the DNA is TGCGCCAGCAGCCCTGGGACAGGCCAGGGCGATGGCTACACCTTC. Translated, it gives CASSPGTGQGDGYTF.

The chain carries TRBV2 and TRBJ2-5; TRBD1 or TRBD2 may be the D gene (5 bases each). Germline V gene data show CDR1 as SNHLY and CDR2 as FYNNEI. V was clipped by 4 bases and J by 2 bases, with 14 bases between them. The CDR3 totals 15 residues. The CDR3 region has the DNA TGTGCCAGCAGTGTGAGGGGAAGAACACAAGAGACCCAGTACTTC. It is translated as CASSVRGRTQETQYF.